This TCR beta chain was obtained from a study of blood T cell repertoires in COVID-19. Trimming left V 6 bases short and J 0 bases short, with 10 bases between. The germline gives CDR1 SNHLY, CDR2 FYNNEI. The CDR3 has 14 amino acids. The table came from immunoSEQ multiplex PCR; TCRdb's copy has only in-frame clones and leaves some out. The sample includes a few hundred thousand clones, approximately 80% of them seen just once. The chain recombines TRBV2 with TRBJ2-3; possible D gene TRBD2, 6 bases. The sequence was obtained from a human donor in a cohort sampled during active COVID-19. Sequencing was performed on peripheral blood. CDR3 nucleotides: TGTGCCAGCAGCCTCGGGACTAGCACAGATACGCAGTATTTT. Protein: CASSLGTSTDTQYF. Complete variable domain (other parts from reference TRBV2 and TRBJ2-3): EPEVTQTPSHQVTQMGQEVILRCVPISNHLYFYWYRQILGQKVEFLVSFYNNEISEKSEIFDDQFSVERPDGSNFTLKIRSTKLEDSAMYFCASSLGTSTDTQYFGPGTRLTVL.